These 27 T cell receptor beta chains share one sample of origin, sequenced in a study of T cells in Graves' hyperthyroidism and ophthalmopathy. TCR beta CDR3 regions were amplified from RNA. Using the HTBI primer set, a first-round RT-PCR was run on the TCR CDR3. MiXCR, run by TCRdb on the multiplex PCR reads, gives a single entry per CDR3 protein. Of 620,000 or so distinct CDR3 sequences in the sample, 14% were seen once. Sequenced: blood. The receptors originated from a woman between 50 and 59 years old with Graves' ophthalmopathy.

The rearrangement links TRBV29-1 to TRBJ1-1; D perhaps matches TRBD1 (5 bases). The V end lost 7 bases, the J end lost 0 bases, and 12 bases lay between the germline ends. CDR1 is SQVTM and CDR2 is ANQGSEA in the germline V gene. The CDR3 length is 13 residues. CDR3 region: CSAGGAMNTEAFF. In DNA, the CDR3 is TGCAGCGCGGGGGGAGCTATGAACACTGAAGCTTTCTTT.

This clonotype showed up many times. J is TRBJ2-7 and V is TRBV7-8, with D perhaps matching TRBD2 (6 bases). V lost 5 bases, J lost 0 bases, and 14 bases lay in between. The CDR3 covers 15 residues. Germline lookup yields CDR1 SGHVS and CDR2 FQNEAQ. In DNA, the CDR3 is TGTGCCAGCAGCGTTCTGGGGCGGGACTCCTACGAGCAGTACTTC. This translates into CASSVLGRDSYEQYF.

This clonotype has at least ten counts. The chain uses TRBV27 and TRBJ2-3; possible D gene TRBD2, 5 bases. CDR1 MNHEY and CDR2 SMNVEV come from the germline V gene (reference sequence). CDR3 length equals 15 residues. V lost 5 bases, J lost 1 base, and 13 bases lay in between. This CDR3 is CASSSQADRTDTQYF. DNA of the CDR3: TGTGCCAGCAGTAGTCAAGCGGACCGCACAGATACGCAGTATTTT.

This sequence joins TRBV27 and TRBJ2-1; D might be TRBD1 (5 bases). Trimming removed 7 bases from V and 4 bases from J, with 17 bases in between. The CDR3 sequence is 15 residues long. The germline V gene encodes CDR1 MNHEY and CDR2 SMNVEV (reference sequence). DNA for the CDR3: TGTGCCAGCATGCTTGGGCAGGGTTTTTACAATGAGCAGTTCTTC. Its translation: CASMLGQGFYNEQFF.

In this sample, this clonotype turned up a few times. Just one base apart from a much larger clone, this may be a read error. The CDR3 protein is CAWRGYGYTF. In DNA, the CDR3 is TGTGCCTGGAGGGGCTATGGCTACACCTTC. The V gene is TRBV30, the J gene TRBJ1-2; D remains ambiguous. V lost 3 bases and J 4 bases, leaving 3 bases between the germline ends. The CDR3 contains 10 residues. The germline CDR1 and CDR2 sequences are GTSNPN and SVGIG (reference sequence).

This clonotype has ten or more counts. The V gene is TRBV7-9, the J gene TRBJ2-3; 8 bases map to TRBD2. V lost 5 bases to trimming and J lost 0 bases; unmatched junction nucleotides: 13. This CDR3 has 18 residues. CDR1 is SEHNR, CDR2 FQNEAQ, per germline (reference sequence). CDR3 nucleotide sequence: TGTGCCAGCAGCCCGCCCCGCGGGGCGGGGGGTAGCACAGATACGCAGTATTTT. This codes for CASSPPRGAGGSTDTQYF. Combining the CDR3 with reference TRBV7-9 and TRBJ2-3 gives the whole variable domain DTGVSQNPRHKITKRGQNVTFRCDPISEHNRLYWYRQTLGQGPEFLTYFQNEAQLEKSRLLSDRFSAERPKGSFSTLEIQRTEQGDSAMYLCASSPPRGAGGSTDTQYFGPGTRLTVL.

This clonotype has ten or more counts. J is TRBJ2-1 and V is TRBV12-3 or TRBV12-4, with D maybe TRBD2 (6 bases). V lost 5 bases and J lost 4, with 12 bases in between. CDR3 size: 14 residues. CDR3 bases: TGTGCCAGCAGTATGGGACTGGGATACAATGAGCAGTTCTTC. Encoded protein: CASSMGLGYNEQFF.

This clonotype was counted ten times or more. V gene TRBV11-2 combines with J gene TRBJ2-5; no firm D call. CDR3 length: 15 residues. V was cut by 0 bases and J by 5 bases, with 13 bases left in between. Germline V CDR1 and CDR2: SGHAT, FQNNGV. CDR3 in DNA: TGTGCCAGCAGCTTAGACCCGTCCAGGCGGGAGACCCAGTACTTC. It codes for CASSLDPSRRETQYF.

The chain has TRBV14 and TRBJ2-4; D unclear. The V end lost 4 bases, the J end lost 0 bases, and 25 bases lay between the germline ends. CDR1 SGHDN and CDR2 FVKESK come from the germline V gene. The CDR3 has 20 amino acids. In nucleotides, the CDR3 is TGTGCCAGCAGCCCCTTGGTTGAGGACGTTTGGGATTTAGCCAAAAACATTCAGTACTTC. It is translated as CASSPLVEDVWDLAKNIQYF.

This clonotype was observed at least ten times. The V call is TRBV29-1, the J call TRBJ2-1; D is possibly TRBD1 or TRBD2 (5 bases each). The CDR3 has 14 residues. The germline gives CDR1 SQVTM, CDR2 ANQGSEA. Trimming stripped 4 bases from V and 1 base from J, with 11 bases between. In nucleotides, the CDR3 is TGCAGCGTTGTCCGTGGGGGTTCCTACAATGAGCAGTTCTTC. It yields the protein CSVVRGGSYNEQFF.

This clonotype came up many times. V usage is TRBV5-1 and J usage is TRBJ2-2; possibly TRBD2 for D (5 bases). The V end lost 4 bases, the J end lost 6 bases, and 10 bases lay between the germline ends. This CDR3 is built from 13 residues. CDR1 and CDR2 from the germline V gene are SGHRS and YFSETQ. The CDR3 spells CASSPPSSGELFF. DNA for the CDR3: TGCGCCAGCAGCCCACCTAGCTCCGGGGAGCTGTTTTTT.

CDR3: CASSIRLGISETQYF. The CDR3 bases are TGTGCCAGTAGTATAAGGTTAGGGATTTCAGAGACCCAGTACTTC. J is TRBJ2-5 and V is TRBV19; D gene ambiguous. The germline V and J ends were trimmed by 2 bases and 4 bases, with 14 bases remaining between them. The CDR3 is made up of 15 amino acids. Germline V gives CDR1 LNHDA, CDR2 SQIVND (reference sequence).

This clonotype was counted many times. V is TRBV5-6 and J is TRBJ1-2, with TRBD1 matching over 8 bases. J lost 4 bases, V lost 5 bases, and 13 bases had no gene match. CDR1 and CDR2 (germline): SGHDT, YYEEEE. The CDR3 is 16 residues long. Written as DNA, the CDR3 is TGTGCCAGCAGTCACCCCGGGACAGGCAACATCTATGGCTACACCTTC. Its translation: CASSHPGTGNIYGYTF.

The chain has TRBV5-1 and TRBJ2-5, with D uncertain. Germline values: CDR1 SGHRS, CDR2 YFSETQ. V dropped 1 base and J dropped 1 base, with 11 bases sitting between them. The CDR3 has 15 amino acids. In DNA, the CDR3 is TGCGCCAGCAGCTTGTTTGTGGCGGTCCAAGAGACCCAGTACTTC. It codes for CASSLFVAVQETQYF.

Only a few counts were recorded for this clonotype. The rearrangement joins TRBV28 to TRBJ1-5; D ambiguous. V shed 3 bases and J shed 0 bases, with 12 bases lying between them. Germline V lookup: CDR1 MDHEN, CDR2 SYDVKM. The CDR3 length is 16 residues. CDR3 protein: CASSFGQRYSNQPQHF. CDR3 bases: TGTGCCAGCAGTTTTGGTCAGAGGTATAGCAATCAGCCCCAGCATTTT.

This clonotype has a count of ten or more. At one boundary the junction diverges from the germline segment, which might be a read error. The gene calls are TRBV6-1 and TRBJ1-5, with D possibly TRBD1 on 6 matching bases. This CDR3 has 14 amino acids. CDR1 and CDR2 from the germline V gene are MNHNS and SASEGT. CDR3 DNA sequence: TGTGCCAGCAGAGAAGGGGGAGGCAATCAGCCCCAGCATTTT. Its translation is CASREGGGNQPQHF.

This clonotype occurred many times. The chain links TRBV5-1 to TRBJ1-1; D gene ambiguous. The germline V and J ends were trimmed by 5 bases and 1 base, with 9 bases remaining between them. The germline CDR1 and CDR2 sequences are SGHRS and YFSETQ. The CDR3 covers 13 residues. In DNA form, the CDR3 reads TGCGCCAGCAGAGGACTGAGGAACACTGAAGCTTTCTTT. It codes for CASRGLRNTEAFF.

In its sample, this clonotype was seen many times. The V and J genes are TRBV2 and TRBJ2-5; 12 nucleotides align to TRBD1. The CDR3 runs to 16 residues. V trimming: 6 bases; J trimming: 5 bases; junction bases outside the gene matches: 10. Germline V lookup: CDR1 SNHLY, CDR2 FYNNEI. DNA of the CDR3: TGTGCCAGCAGGCCCGGGACAGGGGGCTCGGGGGAGACCCAGTACTTC. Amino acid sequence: CASRPGTGGSGETQYF.

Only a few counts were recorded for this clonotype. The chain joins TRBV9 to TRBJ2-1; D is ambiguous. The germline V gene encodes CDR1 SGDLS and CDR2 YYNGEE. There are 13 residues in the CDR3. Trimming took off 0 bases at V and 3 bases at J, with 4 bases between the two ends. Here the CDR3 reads CASSVGDYNEQFF. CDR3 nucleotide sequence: TGTGCCAGCAGCGTAGGGGACTACAATGAGCAGTTCTTC.

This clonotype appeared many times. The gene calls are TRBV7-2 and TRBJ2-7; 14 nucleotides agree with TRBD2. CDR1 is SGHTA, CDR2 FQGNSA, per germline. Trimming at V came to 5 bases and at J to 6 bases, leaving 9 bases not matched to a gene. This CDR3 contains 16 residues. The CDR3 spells CASSPAQGLAGVEQYF. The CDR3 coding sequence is TGTGCCAGCAGCCCAGCCCAGGGACTAGCGGGAGTCGAGCAGTACTTC. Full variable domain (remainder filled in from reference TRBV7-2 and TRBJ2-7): GAGVSQSPSNKVTEKGKDVELRCDPISGHTALYWYRQSLGQGLEFLIYFQGNSAPDKSGLPSDRFSAERTGGSVSTLTIQRTQQEDSAVYLCASSPAQGLAGVEQYFGPGTRLTVT.

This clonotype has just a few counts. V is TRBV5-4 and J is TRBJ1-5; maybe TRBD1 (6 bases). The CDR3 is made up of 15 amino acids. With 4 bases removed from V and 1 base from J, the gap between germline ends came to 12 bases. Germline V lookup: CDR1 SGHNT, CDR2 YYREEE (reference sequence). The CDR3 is CASSPAGGSNQPQHF. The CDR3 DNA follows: TGTGCCAGCAGCCCGGCGGGGGGCAGCAATCAGCCCCAGCATTTT.

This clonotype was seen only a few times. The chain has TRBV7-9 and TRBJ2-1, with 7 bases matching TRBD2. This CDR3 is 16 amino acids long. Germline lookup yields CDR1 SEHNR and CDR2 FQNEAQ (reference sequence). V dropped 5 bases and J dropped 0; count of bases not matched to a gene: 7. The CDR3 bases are TGTGCCAGCAGCAGTACTAGCGTAAGCTCCTACAATGAGCAGTTCTTC. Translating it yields CASSSTSVSSYNEQFF.

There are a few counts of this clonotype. CDR3 protein: CASSPKQRDPRYNEQFF. Here the CDR3 DNA reads TGTGCCAGCTCACCGAAACAGCGGGATCCGAGATACAATGAGCAGTTCTTC. This chain uses TRBV18 with TRBJ2-1; the match to TRBD2 covers 7 bases. J was trimmed by 4 bases and V by 3 bases; bases with no gene match: 12. From germline, CDR1 is KGHSH and CDR2 LQKENI. The CDR3 runs 17 residues.

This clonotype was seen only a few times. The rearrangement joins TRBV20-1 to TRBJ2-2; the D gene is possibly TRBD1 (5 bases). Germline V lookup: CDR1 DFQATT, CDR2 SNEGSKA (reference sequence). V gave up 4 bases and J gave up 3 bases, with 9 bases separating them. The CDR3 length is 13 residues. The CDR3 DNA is TGCAGTGCTACGGACAAGGACACCGGGGAGCTGTTTTTT. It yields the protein CSATDKDTGELFF.

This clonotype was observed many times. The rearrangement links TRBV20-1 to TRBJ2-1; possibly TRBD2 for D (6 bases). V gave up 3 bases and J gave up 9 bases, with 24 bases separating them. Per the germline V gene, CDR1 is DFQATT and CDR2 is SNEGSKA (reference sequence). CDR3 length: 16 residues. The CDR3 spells CSARWGLRGLRAEQFF. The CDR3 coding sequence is TGCAGTGCTAGGTGGGGTTTACGAGGACTAAGGGCTGAGCAGTTCTTC.

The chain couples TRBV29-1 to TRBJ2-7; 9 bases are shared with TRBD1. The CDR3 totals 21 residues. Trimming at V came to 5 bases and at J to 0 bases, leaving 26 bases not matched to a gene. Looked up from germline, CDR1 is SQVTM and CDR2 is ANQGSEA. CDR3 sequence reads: CSVIFLGQGVIRSRSSYEQYF. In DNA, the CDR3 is TGCAGCGTTATTTTTTTGGGACAGGGTGTAATTCGATCGAGGAGCTCCTACGAGCAGTACTTC.

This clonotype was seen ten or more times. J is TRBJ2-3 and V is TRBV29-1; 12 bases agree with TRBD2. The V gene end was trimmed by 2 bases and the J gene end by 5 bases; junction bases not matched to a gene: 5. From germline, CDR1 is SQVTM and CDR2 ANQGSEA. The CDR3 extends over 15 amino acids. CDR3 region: CSVELASGRGDTQYF. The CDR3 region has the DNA TGCAGCGTTGAATTGGCTAGCGGGAGGGGAGATACGCAGTATTTT.